This TCR beta chain was recorded in a study of T cells in localized non-small cell lung cancer. Whole-study results and caveats: Researchers found a median roughly 50 of the top 100 tumor clones in adjacent lung. Those with higher blood T cell density had longer overall survival. Sequence data derive from only one tumor region, so heterogeneity remains possible. Uninvolved neighboring lung showed the greatest T cell clonality, exceeding tumor.

Germline CDR1 and CDR2: SGHNT and YYREEE (reference sequence). The CDR3 loop spans 12 amino acids. V lost 2 bases and J lost 4, with 6 bases in between. Assay used: immunoSEQ multiplex PCR; TCRdb lists only in-frame clones, some missing. The sample lists 30,000 to 35,000 clones; around 93% were seen once. As regards this clone: Its target is unknown.

This TCR was recovered from a female donor at least 60 years old with stage II lung adenocarcinoma. This material consisted of peripheral blood mononuclear cells, taken before any cancer treatment. The V call is TRBV5-4, the J call TRBJ2-5; no reliable D call. The CDR3 DNA reads as TGTGCCAGCAGCTTCACTCTAGAGACCCAGTACTTC. This translates into CASSFTLETQYF.